Detailed here is one T cell receptor (beta chain). The target antigen is unknown. This sample is part of a study of T cell responses to AZD1222 COVID-19 vaccine. Study observations and caveats: Compared with day 0, the breadth and depth of the Spike-specific TCR repertoire rose significantly after two doses of AZD1222.

Germline V gene lookup returns CDR1 SQVTM and CDR2 ANQGSEA. CDR3 size: 13 residues. V shed 8 bases and J shed 5 bases, with 19 bases lying between them. Generated by immunoSEQ multiplex PCR, the TCRdb table keeps only in-frame clones and is missing some. The sample has about 180,000 clones; about nine tenths are singletons. The V call is TRBV29-1, the J call TRBJ2-7, with TRBD2 as a possible D gene (6 bases). This sample comprised peripheral blood, obtained 28 days after the second dose of the MenACWY control vaccine. The receptor's source is an adult who received the MenACWY meningococcal vaccine as a control. This CDR3 reads CSFRNGGYNEQYF. CDR3 nucleotide sequence: TGCAGCTTTCGTAATGGGGGGTACAACGAGCAGTACTTC.